This record covers a single T cell receptor beta chain. CDR3 length equals 14 residues. After removal of 3 bases from V and 3 bases from J, the junction contained 2 bases not matched to a gene. Germline CDR1 is MGHDK and CDR2 is SYGVNS. This specimen comes from a study of OX40 agonist ivuxolimab in advanced cancers. Turning to the study itself: Partial responses were seen in three patients, one with hepatocellular carcinoma and two with cutaneous melanoma.

The method was immunoSEQ multiplex PCR; TCRdb's version includes in-frame clones alone and lacks a portion of them. The sample shows 95,000 to 150,000 clones, roughly 93% of them seen only once. The receptor's source is an adult with an advanced solid tumor such as melanoma, head and neck, liver or kidney cancer. The source was CD4+ or CD8+ T cells sorted from blood, collected in a trial of the OX40 agonist ivuxolimab. The genes are TRBV25-1 and TRBJ1-3, with 7 bases that match TRBD1. The CDR3 spells CASSETGSGNTIYF. CDR3 nucleotides: TGTGCCAGCAGTGAGACAGGGAGTGGAAACACCATATATTTT.